The rows below give T cell receptor beta chains drawn from one sample of a study of blood T cell repertoires in COVID-19. The method was immunoSEQ multiplex PCR; TCRdb's version includes in-frame clones alone and lacks a portion of them. The repertoire holds 200,000 or so clones, with 80% to 85% as singletons. Source material: PBMCs or T cells enriched from blood (not recorded which). The receptors derive from a man aged 40-49 years who had recovered from COVID-19. Both conserved end residues are part of each CDR3. The order of the fields is V gene, D gene, clone size, J gene, CDR3 protein, CDR3 DNA. D genes are given only for firm matches. The size field is filled for only some rows; it gives once, few, many or a size class.

TRBV18	.	.	TRBJ2-7	CASSFSARDYEQYF	TGTGCCAGCTCATTTTCTGCCAGGGACTACGAGCAGTACTTC
TRBV18	.	.	TRBJ1-2	CASSPDGGYGYTF	TGTGCCAGCTCACCGGACGGGGGCTATGGCTACACCTTC
TRBV28	TRBD2	.	TRBJ2-2	CASAAGGNTGELFF	TGTGCCAGCGCAGCGGGGGGGAACACCGGGGAGCTGTTTTTT
TRBV19	.	many	TRBJ1-1	CASSIDAGSSEAFF	TGTGCCAGTAGTATAGATGCGGGGAGTAGTGAAGCTTTCTTT
TRBV18	TRBD1	once	TRBJ2-2	CASSPPGQGDTGELFF	TGTGCCAGCTCACCACCGGGCCAGGGGGACACCGGGGAGCTGTTTTTT
TRBV2	TRBD1	.	TRBJ1-5	CASTRTGYDNQPQHF	TGTGCCAGCACCAGGACAGGGTACGACAATCAGCCCCAGCATTTT
TRBV4-1	TRBD1	.	TRBJ1-5	CASSQAQGAGQPQHF	TGCGCCAGCAGCCAAGCCCAGGGGGCGGGTCAGCCCCAGCATTTT
TRBV4-2	.	.	TRBJ2-1	CASSQVSWGDNEQFF	TGTGCCAGCAGCCAAGTCAGCTGGGGCGACAATGAGCAGTTCTTC
TRBV6-1	.	once	TRBJ1-1	CASSEVLKGRGAWTEAFF	TGTGCCAGCAGTGAAGTTTTAAAGGGGCGGGGGGCGTGGACTGAAGCTTTCTTT
TRBV10-3	TRBD1	few	TRBJ1-2	CAISGGTGLYGYTF	TGTGCCATCAGTGGCGGGACAGGGCTCTATGGCTACACCTTC
TRBV19	.	.	TRBJ1-2	CASSPDRFLDKAF	TGTGCCAGTAGCCCGGACAGATTCTTAGATAAAGCCTTC
TRBV9	TRBD1	.	TRBJ1-1	CASSAGTGDGTEAFF	TGTGCCAGCAGCGCCGGGACAGGGGACGGAACTGAAGCTTTCTTT
TRBV29-1	.	few	TRBJ1-5	CSVLVTLDQPQHF	TGCAGCGTTTTAGTAACTCTGGATCAGCCCCAGCATTTT
TRBV4-1	TRBD2	.	TRBJ2-3	CASSHRAGGYTDTQYF	TGCGCCAGCAGCCACCGCGCGGGGGGGTACACAGATACGCAGTATTTT
TRBV29-1	.	.	TRBJ1-1	CSVERGSGTEAFF	TGCAGCGTTGAACGAGGAAGCGGCACTGAAGCTTTCTTT
TRBV6-5	.	.	TRBJ2-1	CASRIDGHGRNEQFF	TGTGCCAGCAGGATCGACGGGCACGGGAGAAATGAGCAGTTCTTC
TRBV4-2	.	few	TRBJ2-3	CASSQDRAPPGDF	TGTGCCAGCAGCCAAGATCGGGCCCCACCGGGGGATTTT
TRBV11-1	.	once	TRBJ2-7	CASSRDITYEQYF	TGTGCCAGCAGCCGGGACATAACCTACGAGCAGTACTTC
TRBV29-1	TRBD1	.	TRBJ1-1	CSVDRDNTEAFF	TGCAGTGTAGACAGGGACAACACTGAAGCTTTCTTT
TRBV28	.	.	TRBJ2-2	CASSLERPTGELFF	TGTGCCAGCAGTTTGGAGAGGCCGACCGGGGAGCTGTTTTTT
TRBV4-3	.	.	TRBJ1-1	CASSQRAYEGTEAFF	TGCGCCAGCAGCCAACGGGCCTATGAGGGCACTGAAGCTTTCTTT
TRBV13	.	.	TRBJ1-2	CASSLDAQGGLYGYTF	TGTGCCAGCAGCTTAGATGCGCAGGGTGGGCTCTATGGCTACACCTTC
TRBV4-3	.	once	TRBJ2-2	CASSQDHGGSAGELFF	TGCGCCAGCAGCCAAGATCATGGAGGGTCTGCCGGGGAGCTGTTTTTT
TRBV2	.	.	TRBJ1-6	CASKVNEVYNSPLHF	TGTGCCAGCAAAGTCAACGAGGTTTATAATTCACCCCTCCACTTT
TRBV4-3	TRBD1	.	TRBJ2-7	CASSQDGQGGYEQYF	TGCGCCAGCAGCCAAGATGGACAGGGAGGATACGAGCAGTACTTC
TRBV27	.	.	TRBJ1-2	CASKKRSEGVGYTF	TGTGCCAGCAAAAAAAGGAGCGAAGGGGTCGGCTACACCTTC
TRBV29-1	.	.	TRBJ2-7	CSVRDRPYEQYF	TGCAGCGTTCGCGACAGGCCCTACGAGCAGTACTTC
TRBV12-3/TRBV12-4	.	.	TRBJ1-2	CASGWSYGYTF	TGTGCCAGCGGCTGGAGCTATGGCTACACCTTC
TRBV4-3	TRBD1	.	TRBJ2-1	CASSQDPQGADSYNEQFF	TGCGCCAGCAGCCAAGACCCGCAGGGGGCAGACTCCTACAATGAGCAGTTCTTC
TRBV7-8	.	.	TRBJ1-3	CASSQTGFGNTIYF	TGTGCCAGCAGCCAGACAGGCTTTGGAAACACCATATATTTT
TRBV4-1	TRBD1	.	TRBJ1-1	CASRLSGQGALGTEAFF	TGCGCCAGCAGACTGTCGGGACAGGGGGCGCTCGGGACTGAAGCTTTCTTT
TRBV11-2	TRBD1	.	TRBJ1-4	CASTLGTAATNEKLFF	TGTGCCAGCACCCTCGGGACAGCCGCAACTAATGAAAAACTGTTTTTT
TRBV6-5	.	.	TRBJ1-1	CASSPAGGRAFF	TGTGCCAGCAGTCCGGCGGGGGGTCGAGCTTTCTTT
TRBV2	.	.	TRBJ1-1	CASSRQVMNTEAFF	TGTGCCAGCAGCCGACAGGTGATGAACACTGAAGCTTTCTTT
TRBV4-2	.	.	TRBJ2-1	CASSQIRWGDGTNEQFF	TGTGCCAGCAGCCAGATCAGGTGGGGGGACGGTACGAATGAGCAGTTCTTC
TRBV19	TRBD1	few	TRBJ1-6	CASSIDRGPGSPLHF	TGTGCCAGTAGTATAGACAGGGGGCCGGGTTCACCCCTCCACTTT
TRBV5-1	TRBD1	.	TRBJ1-2	CASSITGQVPYGYTF	TGCGCCAGCAGCATAACGGGACAGGTACCCTATGGCTACACCTTC
TRBV6-1	.	.	TRBJ1-4	CASSVRLGLTNEKLFF	TGTGCCAGCAGTGTGAGACTAGGGCTTACTAATGAAAAACTGTTTTTT
TRBV4-2	TRBD1	.	TRBJ2-3	CASSQDPGQGKGDTQYF	TGTGCCAGCAGCCAAGATCCTGGACAGGGGAAAGGAGATACGCAGTATTTT
TRBV10-3	.	.	TRBJ1-5	CAISDSLNSNQPQHF	TGTGCCATCAGCGACAGCCTCAATAGCAATCAGCCCCAGCATTTT
TRBV5-1	.	.	TRBJ1-2	CASTPASEGIHGYTF	TGCGCCAGCACCCCTGCCTCGGAGGGGATCCATGGCTACACCTTC
TRBV7-6	.	.	TRBJ1-1	CASSSLPREGGTEAFF	TGTGCCAGCAGCTCCCTTCCTCGGGAGGGGGGGACTGAAGCTTTCTTT
TRBV6-5	TRBD1	.	TRBJ1-3	CASRRTGGYTIYF	TGTGCCAGCAGAAGGACAGGGGGATACACCATATATTTT
TRBV7-9	TRBD2	.	TRBJ2-3	CASSLAGGGGTDTQYF	TGTGCCAGCAGCTTAGCGGGCGGGGGGGGCACAGATACGCAGTATTTT
TRBV28	.	.	TRBJ1-5	CASIYGGPNQPQHF	TGTGCCAGCATTTACGGGGGTCCCAATCAGCCCCAGCATTTT
TRBV7-3	.	.	TRBJ1-1	CASSLRGGTEAFF	TGTGCCAGCAGCTTAAGAGGGGGCACTGAAGCTTTCTTT
TRBV30	.	few	TRBJ1-2	CAWSVFGSAHGYTF	TGTGCCTGGAGTGTATTCGGGTCAGCTCATGGCTACACCTTC
TRBV5-1	.	.	TRBJ2-6	CASSLVQGNSGANVLTF	TGCGCCAGCAGCTTGGTTCAGGGGAACTCTGGGGCCAACGTCCTGACTTTC
TRBV3-1/TRBV3-2	.	.	TRBJ2-3	CASSRTDTDTQYF	TGTGCCAGCAGCCGGACAGATACAGATACGCAGTATTTT
TRBV7-2	.	.	TRBJ1-2	CASSWLTAGANYGYTF	TGTGCCAGCAGCTGGTTAACGGCGGGTGCTAACTATGGCTACACCTTC
TRBV3-1/TRBV3-2	.	.	TRBJ1-1	CASSQGGLSEAFF	TGTGCCAGCAGCCAAGGGGGACTGTCTGAAGCTTTCTTT
TRBV30	.	.	TRBJ2-3	CAWGELTDTQYF	TGTGCCTGGGGCGAACTCACAGATACGCAGTATTTT
TRBV7-8	.	.	TRBJ1-4	CASSLDSAGRNEKLFF	TGTGCCAGCAGCTTAGATTCGGCAGGGAGGAATGAAAAACTGTTTTTT